The 12 T cell receptor beta chains reported below all come from one sample, sequenced in a study of blood T cells in healthy people across ages (dated by TCRdb to about 2015). The library relied on 5' RACE. The reads were generated on an Illumina HiSeq 2500. The second PCR ran for roughly 7 to 12 cycles and used a J-beta primer mix along with a sample-barcoded 5' primer. TCRdb took the public reads, trimmed them with fastp at Q25, ran MiXCR for clone calling and kept in-frame beta chains. All rows with the same CDR3 protein become a single entry with the most common DNA and genes. In all, the sample holds approximately 580,000 distinct CDR3 sequences, and around 24% of those were seen once. The ten top clones hold 8.7% of the sample. These sequences were also reported in another study, on T cells of mothers and their children.

The sequencing sample was made of blood. The source of these receptors is a boy aged 5 to 17 in good health.

V is TRBV20-1 and J is TRBJ2-7; TRBD1 matches at 8 bases. Trimming took 6 bases from V and 3 from J; bases not matched to a gene: 10. Germline lookup yields CDR1 DFQATT and CDR2 SNEGSKA (reference sequence). This CDR3 spans 14 amino acids. This chain's CDR3 is CSALFRGLNYEQYF. CDR3 DNA sequence: TGCAGTGCCTTGTTCAGGGGGCTCAACTACGAGCAGTACTTC.

This sequence joins TRBV28 and TRBJ1-3; the D is unclear. The CDR3 runs to 19 residues. Germline-derived CDR1 and CDR2 are MDHEN and SYDVKM. With 4 bases removed from V and 4 bases from J, the gap between germline ends came to 26 bases. The CDR3 region is CASSSYGIPSSTLGNTIYF. The CDR3, as DNA: TGTGCCAGCAGTTCCTATGGCATACCTAGTTCCACGTTGGGAAACACCATATATTTT.

The genes are TRBV10-3 and TRBJ2-5; 8 bases line up with TRBD2. Losses at the gene ends were 0 bases for V and 3 bases for J; bases not matched to a gene: 0. CDR1 and CDR2 (germline): ENHRY, SYGVKD. The CDR3 loop spans 14 amino acids. CDR3 DNA: TGTGCCATCAGTGAGTCGGGACTAGAAGAGACCCAGTACTTC. It translates to CAISESGLEETQYF.

The chain is built from TRBV9 and TRBJ2-2; TRBD1 or TRBD2 may be the D gene (5 bases each). CDR1 and CDR2 (germline): SGDLS, YYNGEE. The CDR3 length is 17 residues. The germline V and J ends were trimmed by 0 bases and 7 bases, with 19 bases remaining between them. CDR3 residues: CASSVEGWGTALGELFF. The CDR3 nucleotides are TGTGCCAGCAGCGTAGAGGGGTGGGGGACGGCGCTCGGGGAGCTGTTTTTT.

This clonotype showed up many times. V usage is TRBV5-1 and J usage is TRBJ2-1; 12 bases align to TRBD2. Trimming took 0 bases from V and 1 from J; bases not matched to a gene: 2. The CDR3 totals 17 residues. CDR1 is SGHRS and CDR2 is YFSETQ in the germline V gene. The CDR3 region is CASSLGLAGASYNEQFF. CDR3 coding DNA: TGCGCCAGCAGCTTGGGACTAGCGGGGGCTTCCTACAATGAGCAGTTCTTC.

This clonotype was detected many times. The chain links TRBV20-1 to TRBJ2-5; TRBD2 matches 12 bases. V lost 6 bases, J lost 5 bases, and 7 bases stayed unmatched. Germline CDR1 DFQATT, CDR2 SNEGSKA (reference sequence). This CDR3 comprises 14 residues. The CDR3, as DNA: TGCAGTGCCACGATGACTAGCGGGAGTGAGACCCAGTACTTC. Encoded protein: CSATMTSGSETQYF.

This clonotype has a handful of counts. This chain uses TRBV20-1 with TRBJ2-7; 10 bases are shared with TRBD2. CDR3 length: 12 amino acids. The junction had 5 bases not matched to a gene; V was cut back by 8 bases and J by 4 bases. The germline gives CDR1 DFQATT, CDR2 SNEGSKA (reference sequence). The CDR3 loop is CSTGLAVYEQYF. The CDR3 DNA follows: TGCAGTACCGGACTAGCGGTATACGAGCAGTACTTC.

This clonotype was seen a few times. This rearrangement joins TRBV12-3 or TRBV12-4 to TRBJ2-1; 8 bases are a match to TRBD1. V shed 2 bases and J 6 bases; nucleotides not matched to a gene: 3. The CDR3 is 14 amino acids. Here the CDR3 reads CASSLRGTGNEQFF. The CDR3, as DNA: TGTGCCAGCAGTTTACGTGGGACAGGCAATGAGCAGTTCTTC.

This clonotype was observed a handful of times. The genes are TRBV27 and TRBJ2-7; tentative D call: TRBD2 (6 bases). The ends were cut back, 1 base at V and 2 bases at J, with 15 bases in the middle. This CDR3 region has 16 residues. CDR1 and CDR2 from the germline V gene are MNHEY and SMNVEV (reference sequence). The CDR3 sequence: CASSLLGRGGAYEQYF. The CDR3 coding sequence is TGTGCCAGCAGTTTATTGGGCCGGGGAGGTGCCTACGAGCAGTACTTC.

The CDR3 DNA is TGTGCCAGCAGCGTAGGGAGGGGTTTCGAGCAGTACTTC. Encoded protein: CASSVGRGFEQYF. This sequence joins TRBV9 and TRBJ2-7, with D maybe TRBD2 (6 bases). The CDR3 has 13 amino acids. Germline V lookup: CDR1 SGDLS, CDR2 YYNGEE. V lost 0 bases and J lost 6, with 10 bases in between.

This clonotype was observed a few times. V and J are TRBV12-3 or TRBV12-4 and TRBJ2-5; D unclear. The CDR3 length is 14 residues. Trimming left V 3 bases short and J 4 bases short, with 12 bases between. The CDR3, as DNA: TGTGCCAGCAGTTTCGGGCGGCGTGGAGAGACCCAGTACTTC. It is translated as CASSFGRRGETQYF.

The chain is built from TRBV15 and TRBJ2-5; D assignment may be TRBD1 or TRBD2 (6 bases each). The J call may be mistaken, given a closer DNA end match to TRBJ2-1. This CDR3 spans 16 amino acids. CDR1 and CDR2 from the germline V gene are LNHNV and YYDKDF (reference sequence). The CDR3 region is CATSRAPGHQSGEQFF. In DNA form, the CDR3 reads TGTGCCACCAGCAGAGCGCCGGGACACCAGAGCGGGGAGCAGTTCTTC.